This note documents a single T cell receptor beta chain sequence. Its antigen is unknown. The sample is drawn from a study of T-cell memory formation after mild COVID-19. Overall study results and limits: For contracting clones, CD4+ ones sat mainly in CM and EM, CD8+ in EMRA.

The CDR3 is 17 amino acids. Germline CDR1 and CDR2: SGHRS and YFSETQ. The V and J ends lost 4 bases and 0 bases, in that order; junction bases with no gene match: 7. TCRdb redid the calling of the 5' RACE reads with MiXCR, one entry per CDR3 protein. Of 470,000 or so distinct CDR3 sequences listed, approximately 18% are singletons. The J gene is TRBJ1-1, the V gene TRBV5-1; 12 positions agree with TRBD1. Sequencing was done on a sample of PBMCs or a T cell subset sorted from them (not recorded which). This sequence originates from a man younger than 35 who had mild COVID-19 (a few samples of this study predate the infection). Cell type and time point are not known. The CDR3: CASSGTGTGGVNTEAFF. DNA of the CDR3: TGCGCCAGCAGCGGAACCGGGACAGGGGGCGTGAACACTGAAGCTTTCTTT.